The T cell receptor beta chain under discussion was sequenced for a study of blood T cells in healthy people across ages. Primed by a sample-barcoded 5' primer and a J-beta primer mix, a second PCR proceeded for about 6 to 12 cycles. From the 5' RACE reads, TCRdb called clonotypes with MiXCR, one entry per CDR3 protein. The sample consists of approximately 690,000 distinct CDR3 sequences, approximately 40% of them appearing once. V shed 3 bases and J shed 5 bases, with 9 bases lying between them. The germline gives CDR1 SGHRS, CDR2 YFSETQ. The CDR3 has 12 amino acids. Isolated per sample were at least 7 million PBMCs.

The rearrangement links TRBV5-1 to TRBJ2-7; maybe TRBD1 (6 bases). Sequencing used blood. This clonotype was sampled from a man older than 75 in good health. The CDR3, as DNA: TGCGCCAGCAGCTCACAGGGCCACGAGCAGTACTTC. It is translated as CASSSQGHEQYF.